This section outlines one T cell receptor beta chain sequence together with its context. In this sample, this clonotype turned up a few times. The target of this receptor is not known. No base-level quality is on record; no much larger clone is a single base apart. The sample's time point label is to be understood as: newly diagnosed GD, antithyroid drugs for less than 3 months. For both TCR sequencing and RNA sequencing, RNA was extracted from PBMCs in TRIzol. The diagnosis of Graves' disease followed American Thyroid Association guidelines. Recruitment of patients was carried out at an endocrinology department in Xi'an, China. Each patient gave approximately 10 milliliters of peripheral blood, collected in an EDTA anticoagulant tube. PBMCs were isolated by Ficoll Paque Plus density gradient separation without further T cell sorting. An Agilent 2100 Bioanalyzer and agarose gel were used to assess RNA quality, and a NanoDrop 2000 was used to measure RNA concentration.

The library was built by means of multiplex PCR. The sequencing machine was an Illumina HiSeq 4000. CDR3 regions were amplified by Arm-PCR with iRepertoire HTBI primers to construct TCR beta libraries. Before sequencing, the PCR products went through gel purification. Turning to the authors' computational methods: A total of 60 to 80 TRBV and under 15 TRBJ segments were identified across samples and were used for gene usage analysis of CDR3 amino acid clonotypes. Filtered high-quality paired reads were merged into contigs using COPE and FqMerger. Contigs were aligned with BLAST to IMGT TRBV, TRBD and TRBJ reference genes, and CDR3 was defined per IMGT. Highly expanded clones were defined as clonotypes with a frequency above 0.1%. Shannon entropy was used to measure repertoire diversity, and the Gini coefficient was used to measure V-J evenness. A clonotype found in more than one individual was treated as public. TCRdb applied fastp at Q25 and MiXCR to the public reads, then kept only in-frame beta chains. Merged by CDR3 protein, the rows form single entries marked with the most common genes and DNA. Clone size and V and J calls follow TCRdb, not the original study. The sample includes some 600,000 distinct CDR3 sequences, with 16% observed a single time. The leading ten clones occupy more than 10% of the sample.

These data belong to a study of regulatory T cells in long-lasting Graves disease (dated by TCRdb to about 2021). About the study as a whole: In the newly diagnosed Graves' disease group, patients had been taking antithyroid drugs for less than 3 months. This study used TCR sequencing and RNA sequencing of peripheral blood to compare persistent Graves' disease patients against newly diagnosed Graves' disease patients. The study was conducted in China and was registered as a clinical trial. A total of about 33 samples underwent TCR sequencing: some 13 from persistent and roughly 20 from newly diagnosed Graves' disease patients.

What the authors observed across the whole study: The study examined only peripheral blood because the primary lesion, thyroid tissue, could not be accessed. Only the TCR beta chain was sequenced and analyzed. As a limitation, the authors acknowledged that the small sample size may reduce accuracy. Persistent patients shared more public clonotypes among themselves (around 3,000) than newly diagnosed patients did (approximately 970). Compared with newly diagnosed patients, patients with persistent Graves' disease had lower TCR Shannon entropy and fewer highly expanded clones, which suggests clonal expansion.

These sequences were also reported in another study, on T cells in Graves' hyperthyroidism and ophthalmopathy. The second study also describes: A patient counted as having stable Graves' hyperthyroidism if no progression to ophthalmopathy occurred over 18 months of follow-up. Hyperthyroidism patients were newly diagnosed, had a disease duration of under 2 months, and were aged 18 to 65 years. Any patient with an uncontrolled infection, another autoimmune disease, pregnancy or lactation was excluded. Diagnoses were based on clinical symptoms, serum thyroxine and TRAb, thyroid ultrasound and orbital computed tomography. A first-round RT-PCR of the TCR CDR3 used the HTBI primer set with the Qiagen OneStep RT-PCR kit. Most expanded thyroid clonotypes (frequency above 0.001) were also found in blood, which suggests that blood repertoires may mirror thyroid immune responses. Ophthalmopathy was separated from stable hyperthyroidism by a 13 V-J signature model, with approximately 86% sensitivity and about 81% specificity obtained in cross-validation and 80%/75% obtained in testing. In validation, progression to ophthalmopathy was predicted by the model with 70.59% sensitivity and roughly 76% specificity, a median of around 6.5 months before onset. To identify TCR V-J signatures that set the groups apart, the researchers used a discovery cohort of 90 to 100 patients, made up of 43 with Graves' ophthalmopathy and 57 with stable Graves' hyperthyroidism. Whether ophthalmopathy could be predicted prospectively was tested in an independent validation cohort made up of roughly 19 hyperthyroidism patients plus 17 patients who later progressed to ophthalmopathy. The 100 discovery patients were randomly divided into training and test sets at a 7:3 ratio. The study also compared thyroid tissue and blood T-cell repertoires from five or six Graves' hyperthyroidism patients. After sampling, hyperthyroidism patients received methimazole starting at 30 mg daily, and ophthalmopathy patients received high-dose intravenous methylprednisolone. The libraries were constructed in a second round of multiplex PCR and then size-selected and purified. The libraries were sequenced on an Illumina HiSeq2000 using paired-end 100 bp reads. SOAPnuke was used to process the raw data, with reads discarded if the reads contained adapters or uncalled bases, had a mean Phred below 15, or lacked an exact constant-primer or identifier match. COPE v1.2.5 was used to merge the high-quality paired reads, and each unique nucleotide sequence was defined as a clonotype. MiTCR v1.1 was used to align clonotypes to the IMGT TRBV, TRBD and TRBJ reference segments. Only V-J combinations with frequency above 0.0001, covering about 99% of repertoires, were analysed. A TCS score was defined as the ratio between F50 (clonal expansion) and ExV (chaos), using BLOSUM62-based TCRdist between CDR3 peptides within each V-J. Welch's t-statistics and random forest reduced roughly 540 V-J features to 13, which were used in a naive Bayes classifier (R e1071). Sample size was not statistically predetermined, and investigators were not blinded to group allocation. The paper reports TCR Vbeta CDR3 sequencing of some 140 peripheral blood samples: 40 to 45 ophthalmopathy, some 80 hyperthyroidism and around 17 progressor patients.

The TCR comes from a man between 18 and 29 years old with Graves disease. Donor details come from another sample of the same person, matched by shared clones. The starting material was peripheral blood mononuclear cells (PBMCs), obtained at new diagnosis, from a patient treated with antithyroid drugs.

This receptor carries the CDR3 CSVGSGHMNTEAFF. The DNA sequence follows: TGCAGCGTTGGATCTGGACACATGAACACTGAAGCTTTCTTT. The V and J genes are TRBV29-1 and TRBJ1-1; TRBD1 is possibly the D segment (5 matching bases). CDR1 SQVTM and CDR2 ANQGSEA are derived from the germline V gene. V is shortened by 4 bases, J by 0 bases, and the region joining them spans 12 bases. There are 14 amino acids in the CDR3, from cysteine to phenylalanine inclusive. Only the CDR3 portion is preserved as DNA: 42 bases, with reading frame beginning at the first base.